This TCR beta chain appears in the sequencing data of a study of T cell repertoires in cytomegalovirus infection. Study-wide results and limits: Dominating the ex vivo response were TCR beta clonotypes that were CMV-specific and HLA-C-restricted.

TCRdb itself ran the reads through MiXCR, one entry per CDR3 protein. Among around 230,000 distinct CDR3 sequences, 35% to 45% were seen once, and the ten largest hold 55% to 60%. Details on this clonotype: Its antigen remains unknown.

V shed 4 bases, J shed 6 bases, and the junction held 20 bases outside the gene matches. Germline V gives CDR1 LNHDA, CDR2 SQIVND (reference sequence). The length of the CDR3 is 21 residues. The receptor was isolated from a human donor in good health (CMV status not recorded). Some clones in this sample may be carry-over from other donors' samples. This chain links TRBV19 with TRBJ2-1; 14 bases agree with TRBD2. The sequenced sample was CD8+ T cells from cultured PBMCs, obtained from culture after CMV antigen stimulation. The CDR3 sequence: CASSTIGVRTSGRHGGNEQFF. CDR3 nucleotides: TGTGCCAGTAGTACGATAGGGGTAAGGACTAGCGGGAGGCACGGAGGCAATGAGCAGTTCTTC.